This T cell receptor beta chain is drawn from a study of blood T cell repertoires in COVID-19. Study in general: Italy, Spain and the United States were the sources of the convalescent and acute COVID-19 samples. The analysed material was cDNA or gDNA that came from T cells, B-cell-depleted T cells, or PBMCs.

This CDR3 contains 15 residues. V lost 4 bases to trimming and J lost 2 bases; unmatched junction nucleotides: 4. CDR1 and CDR2 from the germline V gene are LGHDT and YNNKEL (reference sequence). Of note for this clone: Other DNA sequences within the sample encode an identical CDR3.

As originally analysed: Quantification of nucleated cells was approximated via reference gene primer amplification. The repertoire was sequenced with immunoSEQ multiplex PCR; TCRdb's copy has only in-frame clones and lacks some. The V and J calls and clone size come from that table; D and trimming were worked out from the DNA. The table has approximately 210,000 clones, just over 85% seen once. The source material was peripheral blood. The sequence was collected from a man younger than 35 with active or convalescent COVID-19. This chain uses TRBV3-1 (or the pseudogene TRBV3-2) with TRBJ2-7; 11 bases are a match to TRBD2. CDR3 nucleotides: TGTGCCAGCAGCCGCGGACTAGCGGGTGCCTACGAGCAGTACTTC. It codes for CASSRGLAGAYEQYF.